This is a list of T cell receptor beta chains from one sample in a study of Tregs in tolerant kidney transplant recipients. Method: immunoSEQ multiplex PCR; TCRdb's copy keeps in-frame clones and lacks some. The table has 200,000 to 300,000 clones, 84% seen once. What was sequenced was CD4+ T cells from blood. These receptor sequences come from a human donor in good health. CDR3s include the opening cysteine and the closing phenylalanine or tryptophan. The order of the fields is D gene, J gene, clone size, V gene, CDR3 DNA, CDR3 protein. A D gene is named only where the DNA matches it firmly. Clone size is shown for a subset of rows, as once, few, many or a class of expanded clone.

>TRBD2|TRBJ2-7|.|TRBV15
TGTGCCACCAGCAAAGGACTAGCGGGGACCCCCTACGAGCAGTACTTC
CATSKGLAGTPYEQYF
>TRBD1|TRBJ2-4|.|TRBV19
TGTGCCAGTAGTATTTCCCGACAGGGTAAAAACATTCAGTACTTC
CASSISRQGKNIQYF
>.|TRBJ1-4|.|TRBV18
TGTGCCAGCTCACCAGAAGCGGAAAAACTGTTTTTT
CASSPEAEKLFF
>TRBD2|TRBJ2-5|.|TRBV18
TGTGCCAGCTCACTCACACTAGCGGGGGCTCAGTCCCAGTACTTC
CASSLTLAGAQSQYF
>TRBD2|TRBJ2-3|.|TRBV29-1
TGCAGCGTTGAACCGGGACTAGCGGGAGGACGGACAGATACGCAGTATTTT
CSVEPGLAGGRTDTQYF
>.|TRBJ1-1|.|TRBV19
TGTGCCAGTATGGGGAGGGGTGCGGCTGAAGCTTTCTTT
CASMGRGAAEAFF
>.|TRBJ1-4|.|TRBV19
TGTGCCAGTAGTCCCCGGCAGGCGACTAATGAAAAACTGTTTTTT
CASSPRQATNEKLFF
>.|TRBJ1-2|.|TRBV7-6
TGTGCCAGCAGCGCGGGACAAAACTATGGCTACACCTTC
CASSAGQNYGYTF
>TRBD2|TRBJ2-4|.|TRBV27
TGTGCCAGCAGACTAGCGGGAGGAGGGAGAAACATTCAGTACTTC
CASRLAGGGRNIQYF
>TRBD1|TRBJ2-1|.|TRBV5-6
TGTGCCAGCAGCACAACCGGGACAGAGTACAATGAGCAGTTCTTC
CASSTTGTEYNEQFF
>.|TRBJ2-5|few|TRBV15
TGTGCCACCAGCAGTCCTCTGGGGGGGGCGCGGGAGACCCAGTACTTC
CATSSPLGGARETQYF
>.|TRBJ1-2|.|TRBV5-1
TGCGCCAGCAGCGTTGGGCCCGGCCGTAACTATGGCTACACCTTC
CASSVGPGRNYGYTF
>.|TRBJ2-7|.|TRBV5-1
TGCGCCAGCAGCTTGAGTGGCAGGGTTGCCTACGAGCAGTACTTC
CASSLSGRVAYEQYF
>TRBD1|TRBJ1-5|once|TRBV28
TGTGCCAGCAGCTCTTTTTTGGACAGGAGCAATCAGCCCCAGCATTTT
CASSSFLDRSNQPQHF
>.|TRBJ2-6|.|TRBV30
TGTGCCTGGAGGGGACCGAGCTACGGGGCCAACGTCCTGACTTTC
CAWRGPSYGANVLTF
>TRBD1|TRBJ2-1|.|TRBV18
TGTGCCAGCTCACCACAGCCCGGGACAGGGAAACACAATGAGCAGTTCTTC
CASSPQPGTGKHNEQFF
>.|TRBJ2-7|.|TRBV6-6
TGTGCCAGCAGTTCGAGCGCGATATACGAGCAGTACTTC
CASSSSAIYEQYF
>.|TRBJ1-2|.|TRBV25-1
TGTGCCAGCAGTGAAGAGATGCTAAGCTATGGCTACACCTTC
CASSEEMLSYGYTF
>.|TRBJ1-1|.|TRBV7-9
TGTGCCAGCAGTCCTGACATAAGTGAAGCTTTCTTT
CASSPDISEAFF
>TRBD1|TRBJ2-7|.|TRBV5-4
TGTGCCAGCAGCTTGCCGGGACAGGGAGCCTACGAGCAGTACTTC
CASSLPGQGAYEQYF
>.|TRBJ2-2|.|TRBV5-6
TGCGCCAGCAGCTTGTCGCGTTACCCCGGGGAGCTGTTTTTT
CASSLSRYPGELFF
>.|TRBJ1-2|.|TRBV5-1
TGCGCCAGCCGTTACGGAGGTGGGGCCCCAGACTATGGCTACACCTTC
CASRYGGGAPDYGYTF
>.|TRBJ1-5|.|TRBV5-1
TGCGCCAGCAGCTTGGGCAGGTATAGCAATCAGCCCCAGCATTTT
CASSLGRYSNQPQHF
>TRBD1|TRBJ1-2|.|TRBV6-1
TGTGCCAGCGGAACTCCGGGACAGGGGAGCTATGGCTACACCTTC
CASGTPGQGSYGYTF
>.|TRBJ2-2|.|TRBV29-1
TGCAGCGTTGGCCCGCCTGGACCCTACACCGGGGAGCTGTTTTTT
CSVGPPGPYTGELFF
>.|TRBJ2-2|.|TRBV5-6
TGTGCCAGCAGCTTGGGGTTCCAGCGACCTTACACCGGGGAGCTGTTTTTT
CASSLGFQRPYTGELFF
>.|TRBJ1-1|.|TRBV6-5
TGTGCCAGCAGTTACTCCCAAGCGGGGGACACTGAAGCTTTCTTT
CASSYSQAGDTEAFF
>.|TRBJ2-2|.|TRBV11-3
TGTGCCAGCAGCTTAGACAACAGGTGCGGCACCGGGGAGCTGTTTTTT
CASSLDNRCGTGELFF
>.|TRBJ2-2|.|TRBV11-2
TGTGCCAGCAACAATCGGGGGGCGTCAGGGGAGCTGTTTTTT
CASNNRGASGELFF
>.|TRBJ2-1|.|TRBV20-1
TGCAGTGCTAGAAGGAGCAATGAGCAGTTCTTC
CSARRSNEQFF
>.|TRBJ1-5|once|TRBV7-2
TGTGCCAGCAGCTTTAGCGCGGGCAATCAGCCCCAGCATTTT
CASSFSAGNQPQHF
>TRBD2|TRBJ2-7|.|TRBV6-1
TGTGCCAGCAGTCTTCGACTAGCGGGAAACTACGAGCAGTACTTC
CASSLRLAGNYEQYF
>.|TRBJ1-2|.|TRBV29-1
TGCAGCGCCGGGGGGCAAGGGTATTCTGGTGGCTACACCTTC
CSAGGQGYSGGYTF
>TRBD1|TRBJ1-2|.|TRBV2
TGTGCCAGCAGTTTGGACAGGGGGCCCTATGGCTACACCTTC
CASSLDRGPYGYTF